This TCR beta chain was observed in a study of control samples from healthy donors and cancer patients. Libraries were prepared by immunoSEQ multiplex PCR; TCRdb keeps only in-frame clonotypes and omits some of them. Seen here are around 59,000 clones, more than 85% observed once, and the top ten hold about 1.8%. There are 12 residues in the CDR3. V was pared by 10 bases and J by 6 bases, with 13 bases between. Per germline, CDR1 MNHEY and CDR2 SVGAGI. The chain uses TRBV6-5 and TRBJ1-5; the D is unclear. The sample comprised PBMCs. The TCR sequence derives from a man aged 40-49 years with colorectal cancer. The CDR3 DNA is TGTGCCACCGGCTTGTTTTCTCAGCCCCAGCATTTT. It is translated as CATGLFSQPQHF.